The clone carrying this T cell receptor (beta chain) has just one count. What it recognizes is unknown. The data belong to a study of CD8 T cells in Susac syndrome. Study details: Patients with Susac syndrome had blood drawn and were at that point therapy-naive, on corticosteroids, or on intravenous immunoglobulin alone.

Broader study findings: Individuals included in the TCR sequencing and HLA analysis were acknowledged by the study to be relatively few in number.

The CDR3 contains 13 residues. V was clipped by 6 bases and J by 5 bases; unmatched bases: 6. Sequencing of TCR beta covered CD8+ and CD4+ T cells obtained from blood. RNA amounts of about 0.5 to 1 ug underwent reverse transcription with random hexamers. TCRdb re-analysed the immunoSEQ multiplex PCR reads in MiXCR, keeping a single row per CDR3 protein. This sample has roughly 75,000 distinct CDR3 sequences, with roughly 93% found just once. Sequenced sample: CD4+ T cells from PBMCs. The clonotype was recovered from a human donor with Susac syndrome. This chain connects TRBV12-3 or TRBV12-4 to TRBJ2-5, with 7 bases lining up with TRBD1. The DNA for the CDR3 is TGTGCCAGCAGCTCGGACAGGAGGGAGACCCAGTACTTC. Translated: CASSSDRRETQYF.